Following are 15 T cell receptor beta chains from one sample sequenced in a study of long-term antiretroviral therapy in people with HIV. The immunoSEQ assay was v3.0, run at survey level. Libraries were prepared by immunoSEQ multiplex PCR; TCRdb keeps only in-frame clonotypes and omits some of them. Of around 24,000 clones listed, more than 75% were seen once; the top ten hold more than 4%. The specimen was unsorted PBMCs, collected 0.5 years after starting antiretroviral therapy. These receptors all stem from a woman aged 40 to 49 with HIV.

V usage is TRBV5-1 and J usage is TRBJ2-1; D may be TRBD2 (5 bases). V was cut by 3 bases and J by 5 bases, with 9 bases left in between. This CDR3 contains 13 residues. Germline assignment: CDR1 SGHRS and CDR2 YFSETQ. The CDR3 DNA reads as TGCGCCAGCAGCTCGGCCGGGGACAATGAGCAGTTCTTC. Amino acid sequence: CASSSAGDNEQFF.

The CDR3 nucleotides read TGCGCCAGCAGCGACCCCGACGGGGGATACGAGCAGTACTTC. Amino acid sequence: CASSDPDGGYEQYF. The gene calls are TRBV5-1 and TRBJ2-7, with D maybe TRBD2 (6 bases). The germline V gene encodes CDR1 SGHRS and CDR2 YFSETQ. V was pared by 4 bases and J by 4 bases, with 15 bases between. CDR3 length equals 14 residues.

The genes are TRBV2 and TRBJ1-1, with D possibly being TRBD1 (5 bases). Germline values: CDR1 SNHLY, CDR2 FYNNEI. The CDR3 spans 14 residues. V lost 5 bases and J 2 bases, leaving 12 bases between the germline ends. The CDR3 protein is CASSPHGTNTEAFF. The CDR3 DNA reads TGTGCCAGCAGTCCCCATGGGACCAACACTGAAGCTTTCTTT.

This CDR3 is CASSLTGQGRNNEQFF. The CDR3 nucleotides read TGTGCCAGCAGCTTAACGGGACAGGGGAGGAACAATGAGCAGTTCTTC. J is TRBJ2-1 and V is TRBV7-3; TRBD1 aligns across 10 bases. Trimming removed 0 bases from V and 5 bases from J; junction bases left unmatched: 4. Germline CDR1 reads SGHTA; CDR2 reads FQGTGA. The CDR3 runs 16 residues.

This chain uses TRBV5-5 with TRBJ2-7; D is ambiguous. Trimming took 6 bases from V and 5 from J, leaving 9 bases between them. CDR1 SGHKS and CDR2 YYEKEE come from the germline V gene (reference sequence). This CDR3 has 11 amino acids. As DNA, the CDR3 is TGTGCCAGCACAACTGGTGACGAGCAGTACTTC. Amino acid sequence: CASTTGDEQYF.

This chain joins TRBV14 and TRBJ1-2, with D perhaps matching TRBD1 (6 bases). Germline V lookup: CDR1 SGHDN, CDR2 FVKESK. This CDR3 is 16 amino acids long. The V end was cut by 2 bases, the J end by 3 bases, with 16 bases between. CDR3 sequence (DNA): TGTGCCAGCAGCCAATCCCATGGGGGGACATACTATGGCTACACCTTC. Translating it yields CASSQSHGGTYYGYTF.

The chain carries TRBV4-2 and TRBJ2-5; possible D gene TRBD2, 6 bases. Germline V gene sequence: CDR1 LGHNA, CDR2 YNFKEQ. The V end lost 0 bases, the J end lost 3 bases, and 11 bases lay between the germline ends. CDR3 size: 15 residues. The CDR3 DNA reads as TGTGCCAGCAGCCAAGAACTAGCTGATAAAGAGACCCAGTACTTC. It codes for CASSQELADKETQYF.

V and J are TRBV6-5 and TRBJ2-7; possible D gene TRBD1, 6 bases. Trimming took off 2 bases at V and 4 bases at J, with 12 bases between the two ends. This CDR3 contains 14 residues. CDR1 is MNHEY, CDR2 SVGAGI, per germline. The CDR3 DNA sequence: TGTGCCAGCAGTTACGGGGGCGGGTCGTACGAGCAGTACTTC. Translating gives CASSYGGGSYEQYF.

V usage is TRBV25-1 and J usage is TRBJ1-2, with 7 bases lining up with TRBD1. Germline V lookup: CDR1 MGHDK, CDR2 SYGVNS. The V segment lost 1 base and the J segment 3 bases; nucleotides outside the gene matches: 14. The CDR3 runs 18 residues. CDR3 loop: CASSEFREGGGIDYGYTF. CDR3 DNA: TGTGCCAGCAGTGAATTCCGAGAAGGGGGCGGAATTGACTATGGCTACACCTTC.

V gene TRBV6-1 combines with J gene TRBJ1-3, with D perhaps matching TRBD1 (5 bases). V was cut by 11 bases and J by 2 bases, with 13 bases left in between. Germline V CDR1 and CDR2: MNHNS, SASEGT. The CDR3 sequence is 13 residues long. The CDR3 region is CAGTDNPGNTIYF. In DNA form, the CDR3 reads TGTGCCGGTACGGACAACCCTGGAAACACCATATATTTT.

CDR3 protein: CASSLGGVSEKLFF. The CDR3 coding sequence is TGCGCCAGCAGCTTAGGAGGGGTTAGTGAAAAACTGTTTTTT. The chain employs TRBV5-1 and TRBJ1-4, with D perhaps TRBD1 (5 bases). CDR1 SGHRS and CDR2 YFSETQ come from the germline V gene. V lost 2 bases and J 7 bases, leaving 12 bases between the germline ends. This CDR3 contains 14 residues.

The CDR3 DNA reads TGTGCCAGCACCCCAGGAGGCAGCTCCTACGAGCAGTACTTC. This encodes CASTPGGSSYEQYF. The chain is built from TRBV6-5 and TRBJ2-7, with D perhaps TRBD2 (5 bases). The CDR3 is 14 residues long. The V gene's germline CDR1 is MNHEY and CDR2 SVGAGI. V was trimmed by 7 bases and J by 0 bases, leaving 13 bases between them.

This sequence joins TRBV6-5 and TRBJ2-4, with no clear D. Germline loops: CDR1 MNHEY, CDR2 SVGAGI. V was clipped by 4 bases and J by 10 bases, with 23 bases between them. The CDR3 spans 16 residues. The CDR3 nucleotides are TGTGCCAGCAGTTTCCTTCGGTATCCTACTTGGCGGATTCAGTACTTC. It yields the protein CASSFLRYPTWRIQYF.

CDR3 nucleotides: TGTGCCAGCAGGGGAAGGGGGACTAATGAAAAACTGTTTTTT. This sequence encodes CASRGRGTNEKLFF. V is TRBV2 and J is TRBJ1-4; tentative D call: TRBD1 (6 bases). The CDR3 length is 14 residues. CDR1 and CDR2 from the germline V gene are SNHLY and FYNNEI. The V end was cut by 6 bases, the J end by 2 bases, with 10 bases between.

The count of this clone is one. V usage is TRBV10-3 and J usage is TRBJ2-3, with D unclear. This CDR3 spans 16 amino acids. Germline-derived CDR1 and CDR2 are ENHRY and SYGVKD. V lost 6 bases, J lost 4 bases, and 20 bases lay in between. The CDR3 here is CAIRLRSTVEPDTQYF. The DNA of the CDR3 is TGTGCCATCAGGCTCCGTTCAACAGTAGAACCAGATACGCAGTATTTT.